This T cell receptor beta chain came from a study of blood T cell repertoires in COVID-19. Study background: Whether acute or convalescent, the COVID-19 samples came from the United States, Italy and Spain. In each case, the material was cDNA or gDNA derived from T cells, B-cell-depleted T cells, or PBMCs.

Germline V CDR1 and CDR2: SGHTA, FQGNSA. The CDR3 consists of 15 residues. Deletions cut 5 bases from V and 4 bases from J, with 16 bases between. Original data processing: The authors estimated nucleated cell counts from reference gene primer amplification. Using immunoSEQ multiplex PCR, the repertoire was profiled, and TCRdb retains in-frame clones only, with some absent. The V and J calls and clone size were taken over from that table, and D and trimming were inferred from the DNA. The repertoire holds 200,000 or so clones, with about 86% as singletons. The chain recombines TRBV7-2 with TRBJ2-3; the D gene is possibly TRBD2 (7 bases). The sequence was obtained from a woman aged 60-75 years with acute or convalescent COVID-19. Material for sequencing was peripheral blood. The CDR3 is CASSPRGLRPDTQYF. DNA of the CDR3: TGTGCCAGCAGCCCGCGGGGGCTACGGCCAGATACGCAGTATTTT. Together with reference TRBV7-2 and TRBJ2-3, the CDR3 gives the full variable domain: GAGVSQSPSNKVTEKGKDVELRCDPISGHTALYWYRQSLGQGLEFLIYFQGNSAPDKSGLPSDRFSAERTGGSVSTLTIQRTQQEDSAVYLCASSPRGLRPDTQYFGPGTRLTVL.